The sequence of this T cell receptor (beta chain) was determined in a study of T cells in localized non-small cell lung cancer. Atypia-free adjacent lung came from at least 2 cm beyond the tumor margin. Of note for this clone: What it binds is not known.

Sequenced by immunoSEQ multiplex PCR; TCRdb stores in-frame clones only, minus some. The table has approximately 3,100 clones, about 30% seen once. Study results and limitations: In adjacent lung appeared a median 57 of the top 100 tumor clones. Clonality peaked in uninvolved adjacent lung rather than tumor. Only one tumor region was sequenced, so heterogeneity remains possible.

With V trimmed by 5 bases and J by 5 bases, 7 bases remained unmatched. The CDR3 consists of 14 residues. Per germline, CDR1 SGHNT and CDR2 YENEEA. This receptor was obtained from a woman aged 35 to 70 with stage I lung adenocarcinoma. The V gene is TRBV11-3, the J gene TRBJ2-5, with TRBD2 matching over 8 bases. Here the sequenced sample was normal lung tissue next to the tumor, taken before any cancer treatment. The chain's CDR3 is CASSTGGGRETQYF. The CDR3 DNA sequence: TGTGCCAGCAGCACCGGGGGGGGACGGGAGACCCAGTACTTC. Complete variable domain (other parts from reference TRBV11-3 and TRBJ2-5): EAGVVQSPRYKIIEKKQPVAFWCNPISGHNTLYWYLQNLGQGPELLIRYENEEAVDDSQLPKDRFSAERLKGVDSTLKIQPAELGDSAVYLCASSTGGGRETQYFGPGTRLLVL.